This T cell receptor beta chain was sequenced in a study of cytomegalovirus exposure and HLA in healthy donors. Study results and limitations: In a later analysis, a missense DCLRE1C variant was linked to TCR beta V- and J-gene trimming.

This clone was recorded once. Antigen unknown. Trimming left V 4 bases short and J 1 base short, with 16 bases between. Germline V CDR1 and CDR2: SGHTA, FQGTGA. CDR3 size: 16 residues. 60 Vbeta and 13 Jbeta primers were used in PCR. Clones were sequenced by immunoSEQ multiplex PCR, and TCRdb holds only the in-frame ones, with some missing. In the table there are 170,000 or so clones, about 80% of which are singletons. V gene TRBV7-3 combines with J gene TRBJ1-1; tentatively, D is TRBD1 (6 bases). This TCR derives from a woman aged 50 to 65 in good health and CMV-seropositive. Source material: PBMCs. The CDR3 region has the DNA TGTGCCAGCAGCTCCCCGGACAGAAAAAAGAACACTGAAGCTTTCTTT. It yields the protein CASSSPDRKKNTEAFF.